This entry lists 10 T cell receptor beta chains sequenced from one sample in a study of cytomegalovirus exposure and HLA in healthy donors. The assay was immunoSEQ multiplex PCR, and TCRdb's table has in-frame clones only and misses some. The table shows about 200,000 clones, with roughly 77% occurring only once. Material: PBMCs. Every receptor here comes from a woman aged 25 to 39 in good health and CMV-seronegative.

The chain joins TRBV5-1 to TRBJ2-3; 9 bases line up with TRBD2. V trimming: 4 bases; J trimming: 8 bases; junction bases outside the gene matches: 5. Germline-derived CDR1 and CDR2 are SGHRS and YFSETQ. The CDR3 consists of 13 residues. CDR3 in DNA: TGCGCCAGCAGCACGGAAGCGGGGGGTACGCAGTATTTT. This encodes CASSTEAGGTQYF.

V gene TRBV27 combines with J gene TRBJ1-1; possible D gene TRBD1, 5 bases. The CDR3 has 14 amino acids. Germline CDR1 reads MNHEY; CDR2 reads SMNVEV (reference sequence). Trimming stripped 6 bases from V and 1 base from J, with 12 bases between. The CDR3 protein is CASSLQEGNTEAFF. CDR3 nucleotides: TGTGCCAGCAGCCTACAGGAGGGGAACACTGAAGCTTTCTTT.

CDR3 nucleotides: TGTGCCAGCAGGGAGACAGGGGATGGAAACACCATATATTTT. It translates to CASRETGDGNTIYF. The chain combines TRBV25-1 with TRBJ1-3; 8 nucleotides match TRBD1. J was trimmed by 3 bases and V by 6 bases; bases with no gene match: 4. Looked up from germline, CDR1 is MGHDK and CDR2 is SYGVNS. This CDR3 has 14 residues.

This clone has just one count. The chain links TRBV6-1 to TRBJ2-7, with a possible D match to TRBD1 (6 bases). Trimming removed 7 bases at V and 3 bases at J, with 13 bases between. This CDR3 is 13 amino acids long. CDR1 and CDR2 from the germline V gene are MNHNS and SASEGT. The DNA of the CDR3 is TGTGCCAGCAAGGAGACAGGATTCTACGAGCAGTACTTC. Protein sequence: CASKETGFYEQYF.

This chain uses TRBV27 with TRBJ1-2; 9 bases match TRBD1. The junction had 9 bases not matched to a gene; V was cut back by 0 bases and J by 4 bases. The germline V gene encodes CDR1 MNHEY and CDR2 SMNVEV (reference sequence). The CDR3 spans 17 residues. In DNA, the CDR3 is TGTGCCAGCAGTTTATCGTTTTTGACAGGGGGGTCCTATGGCTACACCTTC. This encodes CASSLSFLTGGSYGYTF.

This clone is labeled medium-sized (0.01 to 0.1%). J is TRBJ1-2 and V is TRBV7-9, with a possible D match to TRBD1 (5 bases). From germline, CDR1 is SEHNR and CDR2 FQNEAQ (reference sequence). Trimming took off 4 bases at V and 8 bases at J, with 11 bases between the two ends. The CDR3 sequence is 12 residues long. CDR3 amino acids: CASSSWGDGYTF. The CDR3 DNA follows: TGTGCCAGCAGCTCGTGGGGGGACGGCTACACCTTC.

This clone occurred a few times. The CDR3 bases are TGTGCCAGCAGATCAAGACAGGGGAACACTGAAGCTTTCTTT. It codes for CASRSRQGNTEAFF. This chain joins TRBV2 and TRBJ1-1; 7 nucleotides line up with TRBD1. The J segment lost 1 base and the V segment lost 6 bases, leaving 5 bases of the junction unmatched. The germline gives CDR1 SNHLY, CDR2 FYNNEI. The CDR3 extends over 14 amino acids.

The chain links TRBV18 to TRBJ1-6, with D possibly being TRBD1 (5 bases). V lost 1 base to trimming and J lost 9 bases, with 7 bases between them. CDR3 length: 13 amino acids. CDR1 and CDR2 from the germline V gene are KGHSH and LQKENI. CDR3 sequence reads: CASSPQGSSPLHF. The CDR3 DNA reads as TGTGCCAGCTCACCACAGGGGTCTTCACCCCTCCACTTT.

The CDR3 is CASISQGQGEKLFF. In nucleotides, the CDR3 is TGTGCCAGCATATCCCAGGGGCAGGGTGAAAAACTGTTTTTT. The J gene is TRBJ1-4, the V gene TRBV25-1; D is possibly TRBD1 (6 bases). This CDR3 is built from 14 residues. The germline V gene has CDR1 MGHDK and CDR2 SYGVNS. V gave up 7 bases and J gave up 7 bases, with 16 bases separating them.

The chain recombines TRBV29-1 with TRBJ2-6, with no clear D. Germline-derived CDR1 and CDR2 are SQVTM and ANQGSEA. The CDR3 has 12 amino acids. V lost 4 bases to trimming and J lost 2 bases, with 3 bases between them. The CDR3 spells CSVAAGANVLTF. The CDR3 nucleotides are TGCAGCGTTGCCGCTGGGGCCAACGTCCTGACTTTC.